The clone carrying this T cell receptor (beta chain) occurred many times. The data belong to a study of blood T cell repertoires in COVID-19. The germline V gene has CDR1 SGHRS and CDR2 YFSETQ. The V and J ends lost 4 bases and 2 bases respectively, with 9 bases between them. CDR3 length: 13 amino acids. Study processing details: Amplifying reference gene primers gave estimates of nucleated cell counts. Profiling relied on immunoSEQ multiplex PCR, and the TCRdb table lists in-frame clones only, not all of them. V and J calls and clone size are those listed in that table; D and trimming were worked out from the DNA. The sample yields roughly 80,000 clones, 70% to 90% seen once.

The chain recombines TRBV5-1 with TRBJ1-2; D is unclear. This TCR was recovered from a woman in her sixties or seventies with acute or convalescent COVID-19. Source material: peripheral blood. The CDR3 region is CASSLGSNYGYTF. DNA for the CDR3: TGCGCCAGCAGCCTCGGGAGCAACTATGGCTACACCTTC.